A selection of T cell receptor beta chains follows, all from one sample in a study of blood T cell repertoires in COVID-19. Clones were sequenced by immunoSEQ multiplex PCR, and TCRdb holds only the in-frame ones, with some missing. The sample gives about 170,000 clones, 84% of which show up once; around 2.7% is in the top ten. Sequenced: peripheral blood. These receptors originate from an elderly woman with COVID-19, enrolled during active disease. CDR3s include the opening cysteine and the closing phenylalanine or tryptophan. A D gene is named only where the DNA matches it firmly. A clone size is listed for some rows: how often the clone was seen (once, few, many), or a class if it is expanded.

clone size	V gene	D gene	J gene	CDR3 protein	CDR3 DNA
-	TRBV7-3	TRBD1	TRBJ2-7	CASSLRGPQGDRSYEQYF	TGTGCCAGCAGCCTTCGCGGCCCACAAGGGGACAGATCCTACGAGCAGTACTTC
-	TRBV6-2/TRBV6-3	TRBD1	TRBJ1-1	CASSPPRQGLTEAFF	TGTGCCAGCAGTCCCCCTCGACAGGGGCTCACTGAAGCTTTCTTT
once	TRBV6-5	TRBD1	TRBJ2-5	CAVGQGGETQYF	TGTGCCGTGGGACAGGGTGGGGAGACCCAGTACTTC
-	TRBV9	TRBD1	TRBJ2-2	CASSRQGGNAGELFF	TGTGCCAGCAGCCGACAGGGGGGGAACGCCGGGGAGCTGTTTTTT
-	TRBV10-3	TRBD1	TRBJ1-1	CAISGGTEAFF	TGTGCCATTTCAGGGGGGACTGAAGCTTTCTTT
-	TRBV18	TRBD1	TRBJ1-1	CASSRSGTGLDTEAFF	TGTGCCAGCTCACGGTCCGGGACAGGGCTGGACACTGAAGCTTTCTTT
-	TRBV5-1	-	TRBJ2-5	CASSRLGVGDETQYF	TGCGCCAGCAGCCGCCTCGGGGTCGGGGATGAGACCCAGTACTTC
-	TRBV30	-	TRBJ1-2	CAWSRGIGYGYTF	TGTGCCTGGAGTAGAGGGATCGGGTATGGCTACACCTTC
-	TRBV7-3	TRBD1	TRBJ2-1	CASSPRDRVGEEQFF	TGTGCCAGCAGCCCCCGGGACAGGGTAGGAGAGGAGCAGTTCTTC
-	TRBV7-3	TRBD2	TRBJ2-1	CASSVLAGGPAEQFF	TGTGCCAGCAGCGTACTAGCGGGGGGGCCGGCTGAGCAGTTCTTC
-	TRBV7-8	-	TRBJ2-7	CASSLGGSEQYF	TGTGCCAGCAGCTTAGGTGGCTCTGAGCAGTACTTC
-	TRBV4-2	-	TRBJ2-2	CASSQESRGFENGELFF	TGTGCCAGCAGCCAAGAATCTCGGGGTTTCGAGAACGGGGAGCTGTTTTTT
-	TRBV19	-	TRBJ1-4	CASSSYRVVRLFF	TGTGCCAGTAGTTCGTACAGGGTCGTTCGGCTGTTTTTT
many	TRBV7-9	TRBD1	TRBJ1-2	CASSLGPGTGRGIYGYTF	TGTGCCAGCAGCTTAGGTCCCGGGACAGGGAGGGGGATCTATGGCTACACCTTC
-	TRBV18	-	TRBJ2-7	CASSGGVSYEQYF	TGTGCCAGCTCGGGAGGCGTCTCCTACGAGCAGTACTTC
-	TRBV28	-	TRBJ1-1	CASSSRPPRNTEAFF	TGTGCCAGCAGTTCCCGACCGCCTAGGAACACTGAAGCTTTCTTT
-	TRBV6-5	TRBD1	TRBJ1-2	CASSFIPGQGNYGYTF	TGTGCCAGCAGTTTCATCCCGGGACAGGGTAACTATGGCTACACCTTC
once	TRBV27	TRBD2	TRBJ2-5	CASSRNSGSETQYF	TGTGCCAGCAGTAGAAATAGCGGGAGTGAGACCCAGTACTTC
few	TRBV7-9	-	TRBJ1-1	CASSVRQNTEAFF	TGTGCCAGCAGCGTCAGACAGAACACTGAAGCTTTCTTT
-	TRBV5-4	-	TRBJ1-4	CASSFGGRDEKLFF	TGTGCCAGCAGCTTTGGGGGCAGGGATGAAAAACTGTTTTTT
-	TRBV9	TRBD1	TRBJ1-4	CASSGGQPLEKLFF	TGTGCCAGCAGCGGGGGACAGCCTCTTGAAAAACTGTTTTTT
-	TRBV6-2/TRBV6-3	TRBD2	TRBJ2-3	CASSRGTSASGGADTQYF	TGTGCCAGCAGTCGCGGGACTAGCGCCTCGGGTGGGGCAGATACGCAGTATTTT
few	TRBV7-3	-	TRBJ1-1	CASSSVGGDTEAFF	TGTGCCAGCAGCTCAGTTGGGGGGGACACTGAAGCTTTCTTT
-	TRBV11-2	-	TRBJ1-6	CASSFSRFSSRNSPLHF	TGTGCCAGCAGCTTTTCGCGGTTCAGCTCTCGTAATTCACCCCTCCACTTT
-	TRBV24-1	TRBD2	TRBJ2-5	CATSDSLPYPRTSQHKETQYF	TGTGCCACCAGTGATTCACTACCATACCCTCGGACTAGCCAGCACAAAGAGACCCAGTACTTC
-	TRBV10-3	-	TRBJ2-5	CAISELSRETQYF	TGTGCCATCAGTGAGTTGTCGAGAGAGACCCAGTACTTC
-	TRBV5-4	-	TRBJ2-7	CASSLDGGQYF	TGTGCCAGCAGCCTGGACGGAGGGCAGTACTTC
-	TRBV4-3	TRBD1	TRBJ2-7	CASSQGDRDYEQYF	TGCGCCAGCAGCCAGGGAGACAGGGACTACGAGCAGTACTTC
-	TRBV30	TRBD2	TRBJ2-7	CAWSVRGVGSNEQYF	TGTGCCTGGAGTGTACGGGGGGTAGGGTCTAACGAGCAGTACTTC
-	TRBV4-1	TRBD1	TRBJ2-6	CASSPRTGSSGANVLTF	TGCGCCAGCAGCCCACGGACAGGTTCCTCTGGGGCCAACGTCCTGACTTTC
-	TRBV2	-	TRBJ2-3	CASSLQGVSTDTQYF	TGTGCCAGCAGTCTACAGGGCGTTAGCACAGATACGCAGTATTTT
-	TRBV29-1	-	TRBJ1-2	CSVEDRGEGALNYGYTF	TGCAGCGTTGAAGATCGCGGTGAAGGGGCTCTCAACTATGGCTACACCTTC
once	TRBV7-9	-	TRBJ1-6	CASSLAAGENSPLHF	TGTGCCAGCAGCTTAGCGGCAGGGGAGAATTCACCCCTCCACTTT
-	TRBV7-8	TRBD1	TRBJ1-6	CASRDLRTGENSPLHF	TGTGCCAGCAGGGACCTCAGGACAGGGGAGAATTCACCCCTCCACTTT
-	TRBV6-2/TRBV6-3	-	TRBJ2-3	CASSSPGRSLATDTQYF	TGTGCCAGCAGTTCCCCCGGCCGGTCCTTAGCCACAGATACGCAGTATTTT
-	TRBV9	-	TRBJ1-3	CASSVAPGNTIYF	TGTGCCAGCAGCGTAGCTCCCGGAAACACCATATATTTT
-	TRBV28	-	TRBJ2-5	CASSLSDYRETQYF	TGTGCCAGCAGTTTATCGGACTATCGGGAGACCCAGTACTTC